This paragraph reports one T cell receptor (beta chain). The data derive from a study of blood T cell repertoires in COVID-19. Study-level information: Sites in the United States, Italy and Spain provided acute and convalescent COVID-19 samples. The cDNA or gDNA used as material had been derived from T cells, B-cell-depleted T cells, or PBMCs.

Germline assignment: CDR1 KGHSH and CDR2 LQKENI. Trimming removed 6 bases at V and 2 bases at J, with 10 bases between. The CDR3 totals 13 residues. As originally analysed: It was from reference gene primer amplification that nucleated cell counts were estimated. Produced via immunoSEQ multiplex PCR; TCRdb's table is partial and in-frame only. The V and J calls and clone size come from that table; D and trimming were worked out from the DNA. The sample holds 200,000 to 250,000 clones, roughly 82% seen once. This sequence originates from an elderly man with acute or convalescent COVID-19. The gene calls are TRBV18 and TRBJ1-1; D is ambiguous. Sequenced input: peripheral blood. CDR3 sequence reads: CASSGKENTEAFF. CDR3 DNA sequence: TGTGCCAGCTCCGGGAAGGAAAACACTGAAGCTTTCTTT.